Below, 2 T cell receptor beta chains from the same sample are listed, as sequenced in a study of T cell responses to AZD1222 COVID-19 vaccine. TCRdb's table, derived via immunoSEQ multiplex PCR, lists solely in-frame clones and lacks some. The sample holds roughly 120,000 clones, roughly nine tenths seen once. Source: peripheral blood, taken on day 0 of AZD1222 vaccination. The source is an adult in good health.

The chain is built from TRBV9 and TRBJ2-7; D might be TRBD1 or TRBD2, each matching 5 bases. The CDR3 spans 13 residues. Trimming shortened V by 0 bases and J by 3 bases, and 7 bases separated the two germline ends. The germline V gene has CDR1 SGDLS and CDR2 YYNGEE. The CDR3 region has the DNA TGTGCCAGCAGCGTAGGGGGGAACTACGAGCAGTACTTC. Its protein is CASSVGGNYEQYF. Drawing the rest from reference TRBV9 and TRBJ2-7, the complete variable domain is DSGVTQTPKHLITATGQRVTLRCSPRSGDLSVYWYQQSLDQGLQFLIQYYNGEERAKGNILERFSAQQFPDLHSELNLSSLELGDSALYFCASSVGGNYEQYFGPGTRLTVT.

The CDR3 DNA follows: TGCGCCAGCAGCCAAGCCTACTCCGCCCCCTCCTACGAGCAGTACTTC. Translated: CASSQAYSAPSYEQYF. The chain links TRBV4-3 to TRBJ2-7; D gene unclear. V was trimmed by 1 base and J by 0 bases, leaving 13 bases between them. Germline V gene lookup returns CDR1 LGHNA and CDR2 YSLEER. The CDR3 has 16 amino acids.